The rows below give T cell receptor beta chains drawn from one sample of a study of cytomegalovirus exposure and HLA in healthy donors. The data were produced by immunoSEQ multiplex PCR, yet TCRdb's version contains in-frame clones alone and is incomplete. The sample includes about 160,000 clones, around 72% of them seen just once. Sequenced sample: PBMCs. Receptors originate from a man aged 50-60 years in good health and CMV-seronegative. CDR3s include the opening cysteine and the closing phenylalanine or tryptophan. The D gene is left open where the match is weak. For some rows the clone size is stated as once, few or many, or as a class when expanded; others skip it.

TRBV28	TRBD1	-	TRBJ2-6	TGTGCCAGCAGATTCAGGGGGCTTGGGGCCAACGTCCTGACTTTC	CASRFRGLGANVLTF
TRBV2	TRBD1	-	TRBJ1-5	TGTGCCAGCAGTGGGCAGGGGGATCAGCCCCAGCATTTT	CASSGQGDQPQHF
TRBV4-2	TRBD1	few	TRBJ1-1	TGTGCCAGCAGCTCCTCCGGGACAGGGGGCACTGAAGCTTTCTTT	CASSSSGTGGTEAFF
TRBV5-1	TRBD1	-	TRBJ2-2	TGCGCCAGCAGCCACATAGGACAGGGGGGAACCGGGGAGCTGTTTTTT	CASSHIGQGGTGELFF
TRBV11-3	TRBD1	-	TRBJ1-2	TGTGCCAGCAGCCTCAACAGGACAGGTCCCTTGGTAGGCTACACCTTC	CASSLNRTGPLVGYTF
TRBV6-5	TRBD1	-	TRBJ1-5	TGTGCCAGCAGACCTATACAGGGGGGCAATCAGCCCCAGCATTTT	CASRPIQGGNQPQHF
TRBV4-3	-	-	TRBJ1-1	TGCGCCAGCAGCCTACACCCCGAGGCCCTGAACACTGAAGCTTTCTTT	CASSLHPEALNTEAFF
TRBV6-4	-	-	TRBJ1-5	TGTGCCAGCAGGGGCATACGCCCGGGGGGGAGCAATCAGCCCCAGCATTTT	CASRGIRPGGSNQPQHF
TRBV2	-	-	TRBJ2-7	TGTGCCAGCAGTGAAGTATACTCCCCCTTGCACGGCGAGCAGTACTTC	CASSEVYSPLHGEQYF
TRBV1	-	-	TRBJ2-7	TGCACCAGCAGCCACCCATGGGGGGGAAGCGGGGGGAACTCCTACGAGCAGTACTTC	CTSSHPWGGSGGNSYEQYF
TRBV5-1	TRBD1	-	TRBJ1-5	TGCGCCAGCAGCTTGGCTCCAGGACAGGGGAGTAATCAGCCCCAGCATTTT	CASSLAPGQGSNQPQHF
TRBV2	TRBD2	-	TRBJ2-5	TGTGCCAGTTTAGCGGGGCAAGAGACCCAGTACTTC	CASLAGQETQYF
TRBV2	-	few	TRBJ2-5	TGTGCCAGCACCGGGCGGACTTCGGCGACAGAGACCCAGTACTTC	CASTGRTSATETQYF
TRBV9	-	-	TRBJ1-1	TGTGCCAGCAGCTTCAGTAGCGCGGGGGACACTGAAGCTTTCTTT	CASSFSSAGDTEAFF
TRBV6-6	-	-	TRBJ1-2	TGTGCCAGCAGTTACACAGGAGTCTATGGCTACACCTTC	CASSYTGVYGYTF
TRBV14	TRBD1	-	TRBJ1-1	TGTGCCAGCAGCCAACGACAGGGGTACCTACTTCTCATGAACACTGAAGCTTTCTTT	CASSQRQGYLLLMNTEAFF
TRBV20-1	-	-	TRBJ1-1	TGCAGTGCTAGTGCGAGGACTGAAGCTTTCTTT	CSASARTEAFF
TRBV11-3	-	-	TRBJ2-3	TGTGCCAGCAGCGAAGCCCAGGTCACTAGCACAGATACGCAGTATTTT	CASSEAQVTSTDTQYF
TRBV4-1	-	-	TRBJ2-7	TGCGCCAGCAGTCGGGAGTGGAACGAGCAGTACTTC	CASSREWNEQYF
TRBV5-6	TRBD1	-	TRBJ2-7	TGTGCCAGCAGCTTGCGCTCCGGGACAGGGGGGAACGAGCAGTACTTC	CASSLRSGTGGNEQYF
TRBV14	TRBD1	once	TRBJ2-3	TGTGCCAGCAGCCAAGTCTGGAGACAGGGGACAGATACGCAGTATTTT	CASSQVWRQGTDTQYF
TRBV4-2	-	-	TRBJ1-1	TGTGCCAGCAGCCAAGGACGGACAAGGAACACTGAAGCTTTCTTT	CASSQGRTRNTEAFF
TRBV5-4	-	-	TRBJ1-1	TGTGCCAGCAGCCCTCTCCTAATGACGGGGTACCCTGAAGCTTTCTTT	CASSPLLMTGYPEAFF
TRBV7-8	-	once	TRBJ1-4	TGTGCCAGCAGCTTAGCTCGTGTTATAGGGGTTTCTAATGAAAAACTGTTTTTT	CASSLARVIGVSNEKLFF
TRBV2	TRBD1	-	TRBJ1-3	TGTGCCAGCTTCTCACAACTGACAGGGATCGCTGGAAACACCATATATTTT	CASFSQLTGIAGNTIYF
TRBV10-2	TRBD2	few	TRBJ2-1	TGCGCCAGCACGCTAGCGGGGGCCCTATTGAACAATGAGCAGTTCTTC	CASTLAGALLNNEQFF
TRBV5-6	TRBD1	-	TRBJ1-4	TGTGCCAGCAGCTTTGACAGGGTAACTAATGAAAAACTGTTTTTT	CASSFDRVTNEKLFF
TRBV14	TRBD2	-	TRBJ2-5	TGTGCCAGCAGGGCTAGCGGGGGGTTTCAAGAGACCCAGTACTTC	CASRASGGFQETQYF
TRBV7-9	TRBD1	-	TRBJ2-7	TGTGCCAGCAGTATTGGACAGGGAAAAACCTACGAGCAGTACTTC	CASSIGQGKTYEQYF
TRBV2	-	few	TRBJ1-2	TGTGCCAGCCTAGCTTACAATTTCGGCTACACCTTC	CASLAYNFGYTF
TRBV7-2	TRBD2	-	TRBJ2-5	TGTGCCAGCAGCGGTAGCGGGGGGAGGGATGAGACCCAGTACTTC	CASSGSGGRDETQYF
TRBV5-8	TRBD1	-	TRBJ2-5	TGTGCCAGCAAACGAGGGACAGGGGCTGTGGAGACCCAGTACTTC	CASKRGTGAVETQYF
TRBV7-9	TRBD2	-	TRBJ2-1	TGTGCCAGCAGCTTATCTCTAGCGGGGGTTGAGCAGTTCTTC	CASSLSLAGVEQFF
TRBV6-5	-	-	TRBJ2-4	TGTGCCAGCAGTTCCGGGACACCCAAAGCCAAAAACATTCAGTACTTC	CASSSGTPKAKNIQYF
TRBV28	-	-	TRBJ1-4	TGTGCCAGCAGTTTTGGCAGCCCAGGGGAAAAACTGTTTTTT	CASSFGSPGEKLFF
TRBV6-5	-	-	TRBJ2-2	TGTGCCAGCAGTTACTCGATGCCGGGGGCCGGGGAGCTGTTTTTT	CASSYSMPGAGELFF
TRBV5-4	-	-	TRBJ2-5	TGTGCCAGCAGCAACCCCGGAGCGTCCAAGGAGACCCAGTACTTC	CASSNPGASKETQYF
TRBV27	TRBD1	-	TRBJ2-1	TGTGCCAGCAAGACCGGACAGGGGAAGGGACTGGCGCACGATGAGCAGTTCTTC	CASKTGQGKGLAHDEQFF
TRBV5-1	TRBD1	-	TRBJ2-1	TGCGCCAGCAGCCTACAGGGGGCAGGTAATGAGCAGTTCTTC	CASSLQGAGNEQFF
TRBV7-9	TRBD2	-	TRBJ2-5	TGTGCCAGCAGCACCCATCTGCGGGGGGCACAGATACGCAGCACGGTGTCGTACTTC	CASSTHLRGAQIRSTVSYF
TRBV11-2	TRBD1	-	TRBJ1-2	TGTGCCAGCAGCTTCCAACCCACTTCGGGACAGACCTATGGCTACACCTTC	CASSFQPTSGQTYGYTF
TRBV7-2	TRBD1	-	TRBJ1-5	TGTGCCAGCAGCCCCAATCCGACAGGGGTCGCGGGTCAGCCCCAGCATTTT	CASSPNPTGVAGQPQHF
TRBV28	-	-	TRBJ2-1	TGTGCCAGCAGTTCAGGGGGGAATATCGATGAGCAGTTCTTC	CASSSGGNIDEQFF
TRBV6-5	-	-	TRBJ2-2	TGTGCCAGCATGAGGCTTCGGAACACCGGGGAGCTGTTTTTT	CASMRLRNTGELFF
TRBV5-6	TRBD2	-	TRBJ2-1	TGTGCCAGCAGCCGCGGGGGGCAGACCCACTACAATGAGCAGTTCTTC	CASSRGGQTHYNEQFF
TRBV28	-	-	TRBJ1-2	TGTGCCAGCAGCGTAACGAGGGGGGGTAACTATGGCTACACCTTC	CASSVTRGGNYGYTF
TRBV28	-	-	TRBJ1-2	TGTGCCAGCAGTTTAACTTATGGCTACACCTTC	CASSLTYGYTF
TRBV5-6	TRBD2	few	TRBJ2-5	TGTGCCAGCAGCTTGGGAGGGTCTAGCGGGGGGGCCCGTCGGGAGACCCAGTACTTC	CASSLGGSSGGARRETQYF
TRBV5-1	TRBD2	-	TRBJ2-3	TGCGCCAGCAGCTTACCTAGCGGGGGTGCAGATACGCAGTATTTT	CASSLPSGGADTQYF
TRBV6-1	TRBD1	once	TRBJ1-1	TGTGCCAGCACTGAACAATGGGGACAGGGGCCTGAAGCTTTCTTT	CASTEQWGQGPEAFF
TRBV28	TRBD1	-	TRBJ1-5	TGTGCCAGCAGGCTAGGGGGCCATCAGCCCCAGCATTTT	CASRLGGHQPQHF
TRBV6-6	TRBD1	-	TRBJ1-4	TGTGCCAGCAGTAAACAGGGGGCCAATGAAAAACTGTTTTTT	CASSKQGANEKLFF
TRBV11-2	TRBD1	-	TRBJ1-1	TGTGCCAGCAGTTATGGACAGGGGAACACTGAAGCTTTCTTT	CASSYGQGNTEAFF
TRBV4-2	-	-	TRBJ1-1	TGTGCCAGCAGCCAAGTTGCAGGGTCAACGGGAGCTGAAGCTTTCTTT	CASSQVAGSTGAEAFF
TRBV4-3	-	few	TRBJ1-6	TGCGCCAGCAGCCAAGAACAAGTCTATAATTCACCCCTCCACTTT	CASSQEQVYNSPLHF
TRBV5-1	TRBD1	-	TRBJ2-3	TGCGCCAGCAGTTTGGATCGACAGGGGGCGACAGATACGCAGTATTTT	CASSLDRQGATDTQYF
TRBV19	-	-	TRBJ2-2	TGTGCCAGTAGCGCTACCGACAGGAACACCGGGGAGCTGTTTTTT	CASSATDRNTGELFF
TRBV28	-	-	TRBJ1-1	TGTGCCAGCTTCCCGGGAAGGAGCACTGAAGCTTTCTTT	CASFPGRSTEAFF